This T cell receptor (beta chain) was identified in a study of blood T cell repertoires in COVID-19. Study context: COVID-19 samples collected from the United States, Italy and Spain covered acute and convalescent phases.

Germline-derived CDR1 and CDR2 are SGHRS and YFSETQ. This CDR3 is built from 15 residues. The V end lost 0 bases, the J end lost 1 base, and 8 bases lay between the germline ends. Per the authors' pipeline: From reference gene primer amplification, estimates of nucleated cell counts were derived. Profiled with immunoSEQ multiplex PCR; TCRdb holds only in-frame clones, not every one. V, J and clone size were drawn from that table, and D and trimming were deduced from the DNA. The sample has some 9,200 clones; 80% are singletons. The receptor was isolated from a man aged 65 to 85 with active COVID-19. The V gene is TRBV5-1, the J gene TRBJ1-5, with D unclear. Sample: peripheral blood. In nucleotides, the CDR3 is TGCGCCAGCAGCTTGGGAGGGTACAGCAATCAGCCCCAGCATTTT. Its protein product is CASSLGGYSNQPQHF.